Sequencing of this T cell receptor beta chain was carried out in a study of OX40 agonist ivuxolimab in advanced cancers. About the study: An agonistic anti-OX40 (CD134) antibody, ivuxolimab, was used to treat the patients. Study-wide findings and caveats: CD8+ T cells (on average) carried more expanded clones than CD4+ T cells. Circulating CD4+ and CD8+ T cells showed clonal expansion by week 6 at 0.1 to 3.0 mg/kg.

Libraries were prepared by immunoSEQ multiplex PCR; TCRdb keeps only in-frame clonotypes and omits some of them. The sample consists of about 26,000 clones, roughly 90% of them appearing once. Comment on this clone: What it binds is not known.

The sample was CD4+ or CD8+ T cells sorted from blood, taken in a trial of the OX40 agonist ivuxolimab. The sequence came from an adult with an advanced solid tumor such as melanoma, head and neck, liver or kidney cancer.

This CDR3 is CASSVVLATDSYNEQFF. The CDR3 DNA sequence: TGTGCCAGCAGCGTAGTTCTTGCGACAGACTCCTACAATGAGCAGTTCTTC. The V call is TRBV9, the J call TRBJ2-1, with D tentatively TRBD1 (5 bases). Germline V gives CDR1 SGDLS, CDR2 YYNGEE. The CDR3 spans 17 residues. The germline V and J ends were trimmed by 0 bases and 0 bases, with 13 bases remaining between them. The whole variable domain, remainder taken from reference TRBV9 and TRBJ2-1, is DSGVTQTPKHLITATGQRVTLRCSPRSGDLSVYWYQQSLDQGLQFLIQYYNGEERAKGNILERFSAQQFPDLHSELNLSSLELGDSALYFCASSVVLATDSYNEQFFGPGTRLTVL.